This is a list of T cell receptor beta chains from one sample in a study of OX40 agonist ivuxolimab in advanced cancers. Clones were read by immunoSEQ multiplex PCR, and TCRdb kept only the in-frame ones, dropping some. The table lists 20,000 to 25,000 clones, almost 80% of them singletons, with roughly 13% in the top ten. The material sequenced was CD4+ or CD8+ T cells sorted from blood, taken in a trial of the OX40 agonist ivuxolimab. These receptors were obtained from an adult with an advanced solid tumor such as melanoma, head and neck, liver or kidney cancer. Both conserved end residues are part of each CDR3. D genes are given only for firm matches. Clone size is stated in some rows and not others, as once, few, many or a class when expanded.

d_gene	v_gene	abundance	j_gene	CDR3nt	CDR3aa
-	TRBV19	few	TRBJ1-3	TGTGCCACTCGGGCCTACTCTGGAAACACCATATATTTT	CATRAYSGNTIYF
TRBD1	TRBV6-1	-	TRBJ2-1	TGTGCCAGCAGTGGGTCTACACAGGGGAGAGGACCCCGACCCTACAATGAGCAGTTCTTC	CASSGSTQGRGPRPYNEQFF
-	TRBV5-5	few	TRBJ1-2	TGTGCCAGCAGCTTGGTTGGGGGTGACTATGGCTACACCTTC	CASSLVGGDYGYTF
TRBD1	TRBV5-6	-	TRBJ2-7	TGTGCCAGCAGCGCCGGGACAGGTGCCTACGAGCAGTACTTC	CASSAGTGAYEQYF
-	TRBV13	-	TRBJ2-7	TGTGCCAGCAGTGGGACTTCTCAATCCTACGAGCAGTACTTC	CASSGTSQSYEQYF
-	TRBV5-5	-	TRBJ2-7	TGTGCCAGCAGCTTGGCCCCCGGTTCCTACGAGCAGTACTTC	CASSLAPGSYEQYF
-	TRBV29-1	few	TRBJ1-3	TGCAGCGTTTCGGAGGGGCGCTCTGGAAACACCATATATTTT	CSVSEGRSGNTIYF
-	TRBV19	few	TRBJ1-3	TGTGCCAGTAGCCTCAGGGTGACTGGAAACACCATATATTTT	CASSLRVTGNTIYF
TRBD1	TRBV19	-	TRBJ2-2	TGTGCCAGTAGTATGTTAGGGACAGCCCTCACCGGGGAGCTGTTTTTT	CASSMLGTALTGELFF
-	TRBV15	-	TRBJ1-1	TGTGCCACCAGCAGAGATAAGGTTGGGGGGACTGAAGCTTTCTTT	CATSRDKVGGTEAFF
TRBD1	TRBV7-9	-	TRBJ2-5	TGTGCCAGCAGCCCTCGGACAGGGAAGGAAAAAGAGACCCAGTACTTC	CASSPRTGKEKETQYF
-	TRBV18	-	TRBJ2-5	TGTGCCAGCTCACGCCGCGGGGAAGAGACCCAGTACTTC	CASSRRGEETQYF
TRBD1	TRBV19	-	TRBJ1-3	TGTGCCAGTACCCAGACAGGGGGAAACACCATATATTTT	CASTQTGGNTIYF
TRBD1	TRBV7-9	few	TRBJ1-3	TGTGCCAGCAGCTTAGCGAAGACAGGGTTGAGCTCTGGAAACACCATATATTTT	CASSLAKTGLSSGNTIYF
TRBD1	TRBV10-1	-	TRBJ2-5	TGCGCCAGCAGTGAGATCAGGGGGCCCGGGGAGACCCAGTACTTC	CASSEIRGPGETQYF
-	TRBV29-1	few	TRBJ1-2	TGCAGCGAACAGACAGGTGATGGCTACACCTTC	CSEQTGDGYTF
TRBD1	TRBV30	-	TRBJ1-1	TGTGCCTGGAGTATACAGGGGGCAAAAGCTTTCTTT	CAWSIQGAKAFF
TRBD1	TRBV4-1	once	TRBJ2-5	TGCGCCAGCAGCCAAGAACAGGACAGGGGGCCCCGGGAGACCCAGTACTTC	CASSQEQDRGPRETQYF
-	TRBV27	-	TRBJ2-7	TGTGCCAGCACCCCAGTCCGGGGCACCGGGACAAGAGATTACGAGCAGTACTTC	CASTPVRGTGTRDYEQYF
-	TRBV7-9	-	TRBJ1-1	TGTGCCAGCAGACTGGGGACGGGCACTGAAGCTTTCTTT	CASRLGTGTEAFF
-	TRBV2	few	TRBJ2-7	TGTGCCAGCAGTGACAGTTACGAGCAGTACTTC	CASSDSYEQYF
-	TRBV2	once	TRBJ2-3	TGTGCCAGCGGCAGGGTGGTCACAGATACGCAGTATTTT	CASGRVVTDTQYF
TRBD1	TRBV19	-	TRBJ1-1	TGTGCCAGTAGTCGACCGTACAGGGGCGCCCTGAACACTGAAGCTTTCTTT	CASSRPYRGALNTEAFF
-	TRBV19	once	TRBJ1-1	TGTGCCAGTAGCTCCGACATACGGAACACTGAAGCTTTCTTT	CASSSDIRNTEAFF